The clone carrying this TCR beta chain was recorded at least ten times. The germline CDR1 and CDR2 sequences are SGHKS and YYEKEE (reference sequence). V lost 0 bases to trimming and J lost 0 bases, with 12 bases between them. There are 17 residues in the CDR3. The data stem from a study of T-cell reconstitution after alpha-beta-depleted transplantation in children. TCRbeta library preparation incorporated unique molecular identifiers. TCRdb ran MiXCR on the PCR reads and lists one entry per CDR3 protein. The sample shows tens of thousands of distinct CDR3 sequences, approximately 10% of them seen only once.

Sequences were derived from PBMCs from the stem cell graft donor, sampled from the stem cell graft. The V gene is TRBV5-5, the J gene TRBJ2-2; no clear D. This receptor was obtained from a human donor who donated a stem cell graft to a child with chronic granulomatous disease. CDR3 in amino acids: CASSLASWGSNTGELFF. CDR3 DNA sequence: TGTGCCAGCAGCTTGGCCTCGTGGGGATCGAACACCGGGGAGCTGTTTTTT.